This paragraph covers one T cell receptor (beta chain) sequence. Its antigen is unidentified. The sample comes from a study of OX40 agonist ivuxolimab in advanced cancers. Points from the study as a whole: Within 6 weeks, CD4+ and CD8+ blood T cells expanded clonally at 0.1 to 3.0 mg/kg. Determination of antigen specificity was not performed for the expanded peripheral T cells.

The CDR3 spans 13 residues. V was shortened by 10 bases and J by 2 bases, with 14 bases between the two germline ends. Germline values: CDR1 MDHEN, CDR2 SYDVKM. Generated by immunoSEQ multiplex PCR, the TCRdb table keeps only in-frame clones and is missing some. The table includes about 79,000 clones, approximately 85% detected once. The sequence derives from an adult with an advanced solid tumor such as melanoma, head and neck, liver or kidney cancer. The sequences come from CD4+ or CD8+ T cells sorted from blood, collected in a trial of the OX40 agonist ivuxolimab. The chain employs TRBV28 and TRBJ1-2; the D gene is possibly TRBD1 (5 bases). CDR3 coding DNA: TGTGCCACAAGGGACGCCTTAAACTATGGCTACACCTTC. Translating gives CATRDALNYGYTF.